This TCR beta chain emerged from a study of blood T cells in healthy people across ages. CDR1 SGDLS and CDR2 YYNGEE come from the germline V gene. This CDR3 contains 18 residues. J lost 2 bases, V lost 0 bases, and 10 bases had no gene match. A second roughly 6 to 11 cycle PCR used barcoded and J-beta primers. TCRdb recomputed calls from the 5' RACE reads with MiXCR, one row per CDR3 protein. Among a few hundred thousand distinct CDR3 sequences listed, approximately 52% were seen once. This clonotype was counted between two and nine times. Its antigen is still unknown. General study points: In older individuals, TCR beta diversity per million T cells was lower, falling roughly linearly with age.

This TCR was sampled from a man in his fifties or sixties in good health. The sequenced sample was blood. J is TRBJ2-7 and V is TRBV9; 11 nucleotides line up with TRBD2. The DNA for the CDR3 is TGTGCCAGCAGCGTAGGCGACACTAGCGGGAGTTTTCCCTACGAGCAGTACTTC. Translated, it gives CASSVGDTSGSFPYEQYF.